This TCR beta chain was sequenced during a study of blood T cell repertoires in COVID-19 (dated by TCRdb to the early 2020s). A note on the overall study: For ImmuneRACE Cohort 3, a participant was defined as recovered based on two consecutive negative NP/OP PCR tests, clearance by a healthcare professional, or resolution of symptoms. Where available, HLA class I and class II types were obtained from metadata supplied by the sample provider rather than from assay-based typing. The repertoires were released in a freely available public database intended as a resource for research on the immune response to SARS-CoV-2. Nearly every sample came with metadata listing a de-identified subject ID, COVID-19 status, age in years and sex. Deeply sampled blood TCRbeta repertoires from subjects exposed to, actively infected with, or recovered from COVID-19 were included in the dataset. Samples covering the acute and convalescent phases of COVID-19 were provided by collaborators in the United States, Italy and Spain. Samples came from the ongoing ImmuneRACE study (first 160 participants) plus 1,254 subjects from 6 global collaborators. The prospective study material was composed of cDNA or gDNA derived from T cells, B-cell-depleted T cells, or PBMCs. Here is what the overall study found, with its caveats: The amount of clinical and demographic metadata varied by source and participant and was provided uncurated.

TCRbeta CDR3 regions were amplified from genomic DNA by means of the immunoSEQ Assay, a bias-controlled multiplex PCR. The original methods were these. Nucleated cell counts per sample were estimated from amplification of reference gene primers within the assay. To quantify the absolute abundance of each unique TCRbeta CDR3 rearrangement, sequence reads were collapsed and filtered. For each sample, productive Simpson clonality was calculated as the square root of Simpson's diversity index over productive rearrangements. This is the immuneACCESS table as TCRdb keeps it, with only in-frame sequences that have V and J called. A part of the clones is gone; compared with another copy, unresolved V genes explain less than half, and the rest is unexplained. Clone size and V and J calls were adopted from that table, with D and trimming inferred from the DNA. In this sample the table shows about 170,000 clones, roughly 78% of which occur a single time. The top ten clonotypes cover under 20% of the sample.

In the prospective study, participants were about 18 to 95 years old, resided in about two dozen geographic areas of the United States, and were enrolled through a virtual design. In the prospective study, participants were assigned to cohorts based on the clinical history participants reported in a screening survey and a study questionnaire. Mobile phlebotomists in the prospective study collected whole blood, serum and a nasopharyngeal or oropharyngeal swab from every participant. Participants in the prospective study had the option to provide additional blood draws and questionnaires over an approximately 2-month period. Before DNA extraction, blood samples from the prospective study were shipped at room temperature or frozen. For this clone: Its antigen is not yet known. One base away there is no much larger clone; base qualities are not given. Other DNA sequences within the sample encode an identical CDR3.

V ends up 7 bases short and J 4 bases short, with an unmatched junction base count of 12. The CDR3 spans 15 residues, from the cysteine through the phenylalanine. Only the CDR3 part of the read is kept: 45 bases, read in frame from the first base. CDR1 and CDR2 (MDHEN, SYDVKM) derive from the germline V gene. The sample taken for sequencing was PBMCs or T cells enriched from blood (not recorded which). The chain is assembled from TRBV28 and TRBJ2-7, with 8 central nucleotides matching TRBD2. The receptor was isolated from a woman aged 70 to 79 in a cohort exposed to, infected with or recovered from COVID-19 (not recorded which). The sequenced DNA is TGTGCCAGCAAAGGTCCAGCGGGAGTCTCGTACGAGCAGTACTTC. Its product reads: CASKGPAGVSYEQYF.